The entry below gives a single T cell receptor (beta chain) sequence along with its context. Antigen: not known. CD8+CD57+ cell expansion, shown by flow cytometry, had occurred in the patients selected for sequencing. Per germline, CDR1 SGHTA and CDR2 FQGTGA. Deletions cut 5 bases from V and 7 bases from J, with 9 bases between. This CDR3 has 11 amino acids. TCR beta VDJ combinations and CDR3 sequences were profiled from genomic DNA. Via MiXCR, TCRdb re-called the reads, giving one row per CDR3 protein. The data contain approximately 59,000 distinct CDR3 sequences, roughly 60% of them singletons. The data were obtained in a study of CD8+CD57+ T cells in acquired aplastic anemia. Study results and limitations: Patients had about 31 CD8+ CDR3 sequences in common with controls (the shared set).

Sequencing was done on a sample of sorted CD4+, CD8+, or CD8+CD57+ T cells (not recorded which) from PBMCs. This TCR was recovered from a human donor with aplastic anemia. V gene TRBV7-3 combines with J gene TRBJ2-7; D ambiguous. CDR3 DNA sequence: TGTGCCAGCAGCCACCTTTATGAGCAGTACTTC. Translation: CASSHLYEQYF.